The clone carrying this T cell receptor (beta chain) was seen only a few times. Trimming pared 6 bases from V and 7 bases from J, leaving 15 bases between. The CDR3 spans 14 residues. Germline assignment: CDR1 PRHDT and CDR2 FYEKMQ (reference sequence). Under the authors' procedure: For nucleated cells, counts were estimated from reference gene primer amplification. Profiling relied on immunoSEQ multiplex PCR, and the TCRdb table lists in-frame clones only, not all of them. D and trimming were read from the DNA, whereas the V and J calls and clone size are those reported in that table. The sample comprises about 200,000 clones, 85% to 90% of which are singletons, and about 0.81% rests with the top ten. This entry comes from a study of blood T cell repertoires in COVID-19. For the study at large: The origin of the acute and convalescent COVID-19 samples was the United States, Italy and Spain. T cells, B-cell-depleted T cells, or PBMCs provided the cDNA or gDNA that served as material.

The chain carries TRBV13 and TRBJ2-2; TRBD2 is a possible D gene (5 bases). Sequenced material: peripheral blood. This TCR came from a woman in her seventies with acute or convalescent COVID-19. The CDR3 protein is CASSHTRAVGELFF. CDR3 DNA sequence: TGTGCCAGCAGTCATACGAGGGCGGTCGGGGAGCTGTTTTTT. The variable domain in full, with the rest retrieved from reference TRBV13 and TRBJ2-2, is AAGVIQSPRHLIKEKRETATLKCYPIPRHDTVYWYQQGPGQDPQFLISFYEKMQSDKGSIPDRFSAQQFSDYHSELNMSSLELGDSALYFCASSHTRAVGELFFGEGSRLTVL.